This TCR beta chain appears in the sequencing data of a study of T cell repertoires and HLA-DP antigens. Looked up from germline, CDR1 is SGHTA and CDR2 is FQGTGA. This CDR3 region has 15 residues. V lost 4 bases and J lost 9; bases outside the gene matches: 5. Data came from immunoSEQ multiplex PCR; TCRdb stores just in-frame clones and leaves some out. The top ten hold about 0.27% of the sample, which has roughly 120,000 clones, around 93% seen once. With respect to this clone: Its antigen is as yet unknown.

V and J are TRBV7-3 and TRBJ2-1; 14 bases match TRBD2. Material: CD4+ T cells from PBMCs. The receptor was derived from a young woman in good health and CMV-seronegative. CDR3 sequence: CASSWGLAGVREQFF. DNA for the CDR3: TGTGCCAGCAGCTGGGGACTAGCGGGAGTTCGTGAGCAGTTCTTC.